The next 8 T cell receptor beta chains were all read from a single sample in a study of blood T cell repertoires in COVID-19. This table comes from immunoSEQ multiplex PCR, and its TCRdb copy is limited to in-frame clones, with some not included. Of 200,000 to 250,000 clones in the sample, approximately 84% were seen once. The sample taken for sequencing was PBMCs or T cells enriched from blood (not recorded which). The receptors here all came from a man in his 60s who had recovered from COVID-19.

This chain joins TRBV6-5 and TRBJ1-2; 7 bases match TRBD1. The V and J ends lost 3 bases and 3 bases, in that order; junction bases with no gene match: 4. This CDR3 comprises 14 residues. CDR1 is MNHEY, CDR2 SVGAGI, per germline. CDR3 DNA sequence: TGTGCCAGCAGTTATGAAGGGGGCCACTATGGCTACACCTTC. This encodes CASSYEGGHYGYTF.

This clone was counted once. This chain joins TRBV6-6 and TRBJ1-2; TRBD1 might be the D (6 bases). The germline gives CDR1 MNHNY, CDR2 SVGAGI (reference sequence). V was pared by 7 bases and J by 4 bases, with 10 bases between. The CDR3 has 12 amino acids. DNA of the CDR3: TGTGCCAGCAAAGACAGGTCCTATGGCTACACCTTC. Translation gives CASKDRSYGYTF.

The chain carries TRBV19 and TRBJ1-1; D might be TRBD1 (5 bases). V lost 5 bases, J lost 3 bases, and 19 bases lay in between. This CDR3 is built from 16 residues. Germline V gene sequence: CDR1 LNHDA, CDR2 SQIVND (reference sequence). For the CDR3, the DNA is TGTGCCAGTAGTGACCCCTACCGGGCGGGGGACACTGAAGCTTTCTTT. Its translation is CASSDPYRAGDTEAFF.

The V gene is TRBV21-1, the J gene TRBJ1-2; TRBD1, the table's D call, lacks a check against the DNA. TRBV21-1 is termed a pseudogene. The CDR3 contains 12 residues. The CDR3 is CASSGTGGGYTF. DNA of the CDR3: TGTGCCAGCAGCGGGACAGGAGGTGGCTACACCTTC.

This clone was detected only a few times. The chain uses TRBV19 and TRBJ2-1, with TRBD1 as a possible D gene (6 bases). The CDR3 runs to 14 residues. Trimming cost V 5 bases and J 2 bases, with 10 bases left between them. The germline gives CDR1 LNHDA, CDR2 SQIVND (reference sequence). As DNA, the CDR3 is TGTGCCAGTAGTTGGGACATCGCCTACAATGAGCAGTTCTTC. This gives the protein CASSWDIAYNEQFF.

This chain joins TRBV6-5 and TRBJ1-6; TRBD1 agrees at 9 bases. Germline CDR1 is MNHEY and CDR2 is SVGAGI. Trimming at V came to 5 bases and at J to 9 bases, leaving 2 bases not matched to a gene. CDR3 length: 13 residues. The CDR3 sequence: CASSTGGPSPLHF. The CDR3 bases are TGTGCCAGCAGTACAGGGGGCCCTTCACCCCTCCACTTT.

The rearrangement joins TRBV5-1 to TRBJ2-2; D is possibly TRBD1 (5 bases). The CDR3 is made up of 17 amino acids. The germline V gene encodes CDR1 SGHRS and CDR2 YFSETQ. Trimming pared 5 bases from V and 0 bases from J, leaving 17 bases between. DNA of the CDR3: TGCGCCAGCAGTCCAGGGAAGAGCAATACGAACACCGGGGAGCTGTTTTTT. Protein product: CASSPGKSNTNTGELFF.

The rearrangement uses TRBV6-5 and TRBJ2-5; 11 bases are a match to TRBD2. CDR1 and CDR2 (germline): MNHEY, SVGAGI. Trimming at V came to 2 bases and at J to 3 bases, leaving 5 bases not matched to a gene. This CDR3 has 16 residues. The CDR3 bases are TGTGCCAGCAGTTACCGGGGACTAGCGGCCAAAGAGACCCAGTACTTC. Translation: CASSYRGLAAKETQYF.